The rows below give T cell receptor beta chains drawn from one sample of a study of T cells expressing NK-cell markers. TCRdb re-called the 5' RACE reads and gives one entry per CDR3 protein, without DNA. The listing contains a few hundred thousand distinct CDR3 sequences. Material: blood T cells: a sorted CD56 or NKG2C T cell subset, CD4+ or CD8+ T cells, or bulk PBMC T cells (not recorded which). The receptors come from a woman in her 50s in good health. The CDR3 runs from the conserved cysteine through the conserved F or W. The order of the fields is V gene, J gene, CDR3 protein.

>TRBV12-3/TRBV12-4|TRBJ2-5
CASSPARGSGRQETQYF
>TRBV9|TRBJ2-7
CASSPRPHYEQYF
>TRBV18|TRBJ2-7
CASRHGGQGQPYEQYF
>TRBV20-1|TRBJ2-2
CSAWGLALNTGELFF
>TRBV12-3/TRBV12-4|TRBJ2-1
CASSLKTGNNEQFF
>TRBV20-1|TRBJ2-3
CSALTRADTQYF
>TRBV2|TRBJ1-2
CASREQGLNYGYTF
>TRBV27|TRBJ2-3
CASSPAGIPMYTQYF
>TRBV11-2|TRBJ1-1
CASSPRWGTEAFF
>TRBV12-5|TRBJ2-4
CASASYLAVAKNIQYF
>TRBV20-1|TRBJ1-2
CSASISGYGYTF
>TRBV12-3/TRBV12-4|TRBJ1-6
CASSLTDNSPLHF
>TRBV20-1|TRBJ1-1
CSANNALNTNTEAFF
>TRBV3-1|TRBJ1-2
CASSQDSNYGYTF
>TRBV5-1|TRBJ2-3
CASSLVGSGTQYF
>TRBV24-1|TRBJ2-3
CATSDSTPGLGSDTQYF
>TRBV12-5|TRBJ2-2
CASGLVFPGLAGGQTGELFF
>TRBV5-1|TRBJ2-3
CASSLVQGKSTDTQYF
>TRBV9|TRBJ1-2
CASSPGGFGGYTF
>TRBV4-2|TRBJ1-1
CASSQETEAFF
>TRBV13|TRBJ1-1
CASMGQGNTEAFF
>TRBV29-1|TRBJ1-2
CSVVGNNYGYTF
>TRBV5-1|TRBJ2-7
CASSPQGRLLYEQYF
>TRBV20-1|TRBJ2-1
CSASSTFLAGGSYNEQFF
>TRBV29-1|TRBJ2-1
CSPKAGLAGNEQFF
>TRBV15|TRBJ1-5
CATSRAKWSGINQPQHF
>TRBV7-7|TRBJ2-1
CASSHGQKDEQFF
>TRBV5-1|TRBJ2-3
CASSLAAGQHADTQYF
>TRBV14|TRBJ1-4
CASSQGWGGGEKLFF
>TRBV6-5|TRBJ1-1
CASSYSGQWNTEAFF
>TRBV5-8|TRBJ2-3
CASSLDPQTSTDTQYF
>TRBV18|TRBJ2-1
CASSPRPSSSYNEQFF
>TRBV7-9|TRBJ1-2
CASSLGALWDGYTF
>TRBV3-1|TRBJ2-4
CASSQGQASQNIQYF
>TRBV4-1|TRBJ2-2
CASRPGTGGGTGELFF
>TRBV10-3|TRBJ2-2
CAISPGPTGELFF
>TRBV7-2|TRBJ2-3
CASSTGGGGGDTQYF
>TRBV3-1|TRBJ1-2
CASSRAGRASYTF
>TRBV11-2|TRBJ2-1
CASSLSLQGASNEQFF
>TRBV11-2|TRBJ2-4
CASSSSLEGIQYF
>TRBV24-1|TRBJ2-1
CATSDSKSGVEQFF
>TRBV12-3/TRBV12-4|TRBJ1-2
CASSLRGTSNGYTF
>TRBV18|TRBJ2-2
CASSEGLGVNTGELFF
>TRBV12-3/TRBV12-4|TRBJ2-3
CASSFSGVGTQYF
>TRBV9|TRBJ2-2
CASSPPLRGADTGELFF
>TRBV7-9|TRBJ2-1
CASTVSDGHNEQFF
>TRBV11-2|TRBJ2-1
CASSSGRGTSGSREQFF
>TRBV28|TRBJ1-1
CASSPPTGREAFF